One sample yielded the 3 T cell receptor beta chains listed below, sequenced in a study of cytomegalovirus exposure and HLA in healthy donors. A multiplex PCR was run with 60 Vbeta primers and 13 Jbeta primers. Sequenced by immunoSEQ multiplex PCR; TCRdb stores in-frame clones only, minus some. The table records about 100,000 clones, around 80% of them present only once. Sequencing input: PBMCs. Receptors originate from a female donor in good health and CMV-seropositive.

Note on this clone: The junction differs from germline at one of its ends, possibly a read error. This chain connects TRBV7-9 to TRBJ2-7, with D unresolved. Germline V gene lookup returns CDR1 SEHNR and CDR2 FQNEAQ (reference sequence). CDR3 length: 13 residues. The CDR3 DNA sequence: TGTTCCAGCAGCTTAGCTCCCCGCTACGAGCAGTACTTC. This encodes CSSSLAPRYEQYF.

V usage is TRBV5-1 and J usage is TRBJ2-3; D gene unclear. Trimming stripped 0 bases from V and 4 bases from J, with 18 bases between. The CDR3 is made up of 17 amino acids. Germline V gene lookup returns CDR1 SGHRS and CDR2 YFSETQ. CDR3 amino acids: CASSLDLGNLGPDTQYF. The CDR3 DNA sequence: TGCGCCAGCAGCTTGGACCTAGGTAACCTTGGTCCAGATACGCAGTATTTT.

The chain joins TRBV25-1 to TRBJ2-7; D unresolved. CDR1 and CDR2 (germline): MGHDK, SYGVNS. V was clipped by 8 bases and J by 0 bases, with 14 bases between them. This CDR3 region has 14 residues. CDR3 sequence reads: CASGAEQSSYEQYF. CDR3 bases: TGTGCCAGCGGTGCCGAACAGAGCTCCTACGAGCAGTACTTC.